This T cell receptor (beta chain) was sequenced for a study of T cells expressing NK-cell markers (TCRdb year 2020). In terms of the full investigation: Three sorted T-cell subsets (CD3+CD56+NKG2C+, CD3+CD56+NKG2C- and CD3+CD56-NKG2C+) from under 10 donors had their TCR beta-chain repertoires profiled. Among the eight sequenced donors, seven were HCMV-seropositive and one was HCMV-seronegative. The eight sequenced donors were randomly selected healthy volunteers, three men and five women. Sequencing of the libraries produced 2 x 150 bp reads on Illumina HiSeq 2000/2500, MiSeq or NextSeq.

The CDR1 and CDR2 encoded by the germline V gene (reference sequence) are DFQATT and SNEGSKA. Measured from the cysteine to the phenylalanine, the CDR3 is 13 residues long. The nucleotide record is missing. A commercial ELISA kit detecting HCMV-specific IgG in serum was used to determine HCMV serostatus. Ficoll density gradient centrifugation was used to isolate peripheral blood mononuclear cells from blood. This sample was sequenced with an Illumina HiSeq 2000. TCR beta cDNA libraries were prepared using 5'RACE template switching, which introduced a universal primer site and unique molecular identifiers. Synthesis of cDNA was primed from the TCR beta constant segment and was followed by two consecutive PCR amplification steps. The paper's data handling went like this. MIGEC was used to demultiplex reads and group reads by UMI, and MiTCR was used to assemble and quantify clonotypes. To remove erroneous sequences, TCR cDNA sequences were retained only when supported by two or more reads. Downstream repertoire analysis used the tcR package, and clonotypes were matched across fractions by CDR3 nucleotide sequence plus V segment. VDJmatch was used to annotate antigen specificity against VDJdb, with one amino acid substitution in CDR3 allowed. TCRdb reprocessed the reads and assigns one entry to each CDR3 protein sequence, leaving out DNA. It is TCRdb's table, rather than the study itself, that gives the V and J calls and clone size. The record for this sample contains about 170,000 distinct CDR3 sequences. The ten largest clones add up to around 20% of the sample.

Broad study findings and their caveats: It remained unclear whether the expanded NKG2C-expressing T cell clones were specific for HCMV antigens. Those dominant clonotypes were again the most abundant among CD3+CD56-NKG2C+ cells in a handful of donors, at about 28.3-65%. For over five donors, the dominant CD3+CD56+NKG2C+ clonotypes were among the top 10 CD8+ clonotypes and accounted for roughly 1.0-8% of CD8+ T cells.

Comment on this clonotype: Its antigen target is currently unknown.

The clonotype comes from a man aged 18-69 years in good health. In this chain, TRBV20-1 is recombined with TRBJ1-2. The sequenced sample consisted of blood T cells: a sorted CD56 or NKG2C T cell subset, CD4+ or CD8+ T cells, or bulk PBMC T cells (not recorded which). The CDR3 protein is CSASSQDDYGYTF.